This TCR beta chain was retrieved from a study of OX40 agonist ivuxolimab in advanced cancers. This clone is medium-sized by share. Germline loops: CDR1 SGHAT, CDR2 FQDESV (reference sequence). This CDR3 region has 15 residues. J gave up 3 bases and V 1 base, and 6 bases lay outside the gene matches. Here immunoSEQ multiplex PCR was the method, and the copy in TCRdb shows in-frame clones only, minus some. Of around 18,000 clones in the sample, roughly two thirds were seen once. Baseline was the first blood sampling point, followed by cycle 4 day 1 and cycle 7 day 1. This sequence was found in an adult with an advanced solid tumor such as melanoma, head and neck, liver or kidney cancer. The rearrangement uses TRBV11-1 and TRBJ2-7; TRBD2 matches at 7 bases. Sequenced here: CD4+ or CD8+ T cells sorted from blood, sampled in a trial of the OX40 agonist ivuxolimab. Written as DNA, the CDR3 is TGTGCCAGCAGCTTAGAGCGGGACGTTGACTACGAGCAGTACTTC. Translating it yields CASSLERDVDYEQYF.